This T cell receptor beta chain was obtained from a study of blood T cell repertoires in COVID-19. The CDR3 covers 13 residues. Per the germline V gene, CDR1 is MDHEN and CDR2 is SYDVKM. Trimming at V came to 10 bases and at J to 1 base, leaving 6 bases not matched to a gene. TCRdb keeps only in-frame clones here, not all; method: immunoSEQ multiplex PCR. The sample shows about 83,000 clones, 86% of them seen only once. Sequencing used peripheral blood. V usage is TRBV28 and J usage is TRBJ2-7, with 8 bases matching TRBD1. The clonotype was recovered from a man aged 50-59 years with active COVID-19. The CDR3 bases are TGTGCCACCGTGGACAGGGCATCCTACGAGCAGTACTTC. It codes for CATVDRASYEQYF. Full variable domain (missing parts from reference TRBV28 and TRBJ2-7): DVKVTQSSRYLVKRTGEKVFLECVQDMDHENMFWYRQDPGLGLRLIYFSYDVKMKEKGDIPEGYSVSREKKERFSLILESASTNQTSMYLCATVDRASYEQYFGPGTRLTVT.